One and the same sample provided the 30 T cell receptor beta chains below, sequenced in a study of cytomegalovirus exposure and HLA in healthy donors. Primers: 60 Vbeta forward and 13 Jbeta reverse. The data were produced by immunoSEQ multiplex PCR, yet TCRdb's version contains in-frame clones alone and is incomplete. The specimen's table records about 190,000 clones. Sequencing was performed on PBMCs. These receptors originate from a woman in her 30s in good health and CMV-seropositive.

The rearrangement links TRBV5-4 to TRBJ2-3; 11 bases align to TRBD2. Looked up from germline, CDR1 is SGHNT and CDR2 is YYREEE (reference sequence). This CDR3 has 16 amino acids. V was pared by 4 bases and J by 2 bases, with 6 bases of the junction left unmatched. The CDR3: CASSARLAGTTDTQYF. In nucleotides, the CDR3 is TGTGCCAGCAGCGCCCGACTAGCGGGAACCACAGATACGCAGTATTTT. The variable domain in full, with the rest retrieved from reference TRBV5-4 and TRBJ2-3, is ETGVTQSPTHLIKTRGQQVTLRCSSQSGHNTVSWYQQALGQGPQFIFQYYREEENGRGNFPPRFSGLQFPNYSSELNVNALELDDSALYLCASSARLAGTTDTQYFGPGTRLTVL.

The genes are TRBV2 and TRBJ2-1, with 7 bases lining up with TRBD2. The germline CDR1 and CDR2 sequences are SNHLY and FYNNEI. The V gene end was trimmed by 5 bases and the J gene end by 7 bases; junction bases not matched to a gene: 8. The CDR3 loop spans 14 amino acids. CDR3: CASSLAESSNEQFF. In DNA form, the CDR3 reads TGTGCCAGCAGTCTAGCGGAGAGCAGTAATGAGCAGTTCTTC.

The chain uses TRBV5-5 and TRBJ1-1; 12 nucleotides agree with TRBD1. The CDR3 is 14 amino acids. The J segment lost 4 bases and the V segment lost 5 bases, leaving 3 bases of the junction unmatched. Germline CDR1 and CDR2: SGHKS and YYEKEE (reference sequence). The CDR3, as DNA: TGTGCCAGCAGTTGGGGACAGGGGGCCACTGAAGCTTTCTTT. The encoded protein is CASSWGQGATEAFF.

This sequence joins TRBV27 and TRBJ2-7; 9 nucleotides line up with TRBD1. The CDR3 length is 16 residues. Germline CDR1 MNHEY, CDR2 SMNVEV (reference sequence). Losses at the gene ends were 6 bases for V and 2 bases for J; bases not matched to a gene: 11. The CDR3: CASRLTGGAGPYEQYF. In DNA, the CDR3 is TGTGCCAGCAGGCTAACAGGGGGCGCCGGACCCTACGAGCAGTACTTC.

This chain joins TRBV27 and TRBJ2-7; 9 positions agree with TRBD1. The CDR3 is 15 residues long. CDR1 is MNHEY, CDR2 SMNVEV, per germline (reference sequence). V dropped 5 bases and J dropped 5; count of bases not matched to a gene: 10. CDR3: CASSPWTGDAHEQYF. The CDR3 DNA sequence: TGTGCCAGCAGTCCATGGACAGGGGATGCCCACGAGCAGTACTTC.

CDR3 in DNA: TGCAGCGTCATGTTGAGGGCAAGCACTGAAGCTTTCTTT. Translation: CSVMLRASTEAFF. V usage is TRBV29-1 and J usage is TRBJ1-1; D is ambiguous. V was cut by 6 bases and J by 4 bases, with 15 bases left in between. The CDR3 has 13 residues. Germline lookup yields CDR1 SQVTM and CDR2 ANQGSEA.

The V gene is TRBV5-1, the J gene TRBJ2-2; D is possibly TRBD2 (5 bases). The CDR3 sequence is 15 residues long. Trimming cost V 1 base and J 1 base, with 8 bases left between them. Looked up from germline, CDR1 is SGHRS and CDR2 is YFSETQ. The CDR3 sequence: CASSLPGMNTGELFF. Written as DNA, the CDR3 is TGCGCCAGCAGCTTGCCGGGGATGAACACCGGGGAGCTGTTTTTT.

This sequence joins TRBV6-5 and TRBJ1-1, with TRBD1 matching 9 bases. Germline CDR1 and CDR2: MNHEY and SVGAGI. CDR3 length equals 14 residues. Trimming at V came to 2 bases and at J to 5 bases, leaving 3 bases not matched to a gene. CDR3 DNA: TGTGCCAGCAGTTACACAGGGGGCTGGACTGAAGCTTTCTTT. This encodes CASSYTGGWTEAFF.

The chain combines TRBV5-5 with TRBJ2-7, with D unclear. V lost 3 bases and J 0 bases, leaving 7 bases between the germline ends. The length of the CDR3 is 13 residues. Per germline, CDR1 SGHKS and CDR2 YYEKEE (reference sequence). The CDR3 nucleotides read TGTGCCAGCAGCTATTCCCACTCCTACGAGCAGTACTTC. It encodes CASSYSHSYEQYF.

The gene calls are TRBV11-2 and TRBJ2-7, with TRBD1 as a possible D gene (5 bases). CDR1 is SGHAT, CDR2 FQNNGV, per germline. Trimming removed 4 bases at V and 7 bases at J, with 17 bases between. CDR3 length: 14 residues. CDR3 in amino acids: CASSYIQKSGEQYF. CDR3 DNA: TGTGCCAGCAGCTATATCCAGAAATCAGGGGAGCAGTACTTC.

This sequence joins TRBV10-3 and TRBJ1-1, with D tentatively TRBD1 (5 bases). This CDR3 is 13 amino acids long. Germline V gives CDR1 ENHRY, CDR2 SYGVKD. The V end was cut by 8 bases, the J end by 1 base, with 11 bases between. The CDR3 bases are TGTGCCATCGGAGCCAGGGAGAACACTGAAGCTTTCTTT. Protein sequence: CAIGARENTEAFF.

A note on this clone: Germline is not matched at one junction end, which may reflect a read error. This chain uses TRBV6-5 with TRBJ2-3; weak D call: TRBD2 (6 bases). The CDR3 runs to 15 residues. Germline assignment: CDR1 MNHEY and CDR2 SVGAGI. CDR3 protein: CASRYSDYHTDTQYF. In nucleotides, the CDR3 is TGTGCCAGCAGGTACTCGGACTACCACACAGATACGCAGTATTTT.

The chain links TRBV5-4 to TRBJ1-2; 8 positions match TRBD1. Trimming at V came to 5 bases and at J to 4 bases, leaving 10 bases not matched to a gene. Germline CDR1 is SGHNT and CDR2 is YYREEE (reference sequence). The CDR3 extends over 15 amino acids. The CDR3 protein is CASSSDIRGPYGYTF. DNA for the CDR3: TGTGCCAGCAGTTCAGACATCAGGGGGCCCTATGGCTACACCTTC.

V usage is TRBV19 and J usage is TRBJ2-4; D ambiguous. This CDR3 spans 12 amino acids. With 9 bases removed from V and 1 base from J, the gap between germline ends came to 7 bases. Looked up from germline, CDR1 is LNHDA and CDR2 is SQIVND (reference sequence). CDR3 sequence: CASAQAKNIQYF. The CDR3 DNA follows: TGTGCCAGCGCCCAGGCCAAAAACATTCAGTACTTC.

This chain joins TRBV7-6 and TRBJ2-1; 11 positions match TRBD2. J gave up 4 bases and V 3 bases, and 8 bases lay outside the gene matches. The CDR3 consists of 17 residues. CDR1 and CDR2 from the germline V gene are SGHVS and FNYEAQ. The CDR3: CASSFEGASGRYNEQFF. Here the CDR3 DNA reads TGTGCCAGCAGCTTTGAAGGGGCTAGCGGGAGGTACAATGAGCAGTTCTTC.

The chain couples TRBV5-1 to TRBJ2-7; the D gene is possibly TRBD1 (5 bases). Germline V lookup: CDR1 SGHRS, CDR2 YFSETQ. The V end was cut by 4 bases, the J end by 5 bases, with 19 bases between. The CDR3 totals 15 residues. The CDR3 sequence: CASSPGQPPGNEQYF. The CDR3 DNA reads TGCGCCAGCAGCCCTGGACAACCCCCAGGCAACGAGCAGTACTTC.

The CDR3 DNA reads TGCGCCAGCAGCTTGGAAGTAGGAGCCTATGGCTACACCTTC. Its translation: CASSLEVGAYGYTF. The gene calls are TRBV5-1 and TRBJ1-2; D is unclear. Per germline, CDR1 SGHRS and CDR2 YFSETQ. The CDR3 totals 14 residues. V was shortened by 0 bases and J by 4 bases, with 10 bases between the two germline ends.

This chain joins TRBV5-8 and TRBJ2-3, with D tentatively TRBD1 (6 bases). V was shortened by 7 bases and J by 3 bases, with 12 bases between the two germline ends. Looked up from germline, CDR1 is SGHTS and CDR2 is YDEGEE. The CDR3 runs 13 residues. Here the CDR3 reads CASGQGRTDTQYF. CDR3 nucleotide sequence: TGTGCCAGCGGTCAGGGGCGAACAGATACGCAGTATTTT.

V gene TRBV6-1 combines with J gene TRBJ1-1; 7 bases agree with TRBD1. Looked up from germline, CDR1 is MNHNS and CDR2 is SASEGT. V gave up 7 bases and J gave up 5 bases; unmatched junction bases: 4. The CDR3 has 12 amino acids. CDR3 in amino acids: CASIRGNTEAFF. For the CDR3, the DNA is TGTGCCAGCATCAGGGGGAATACTGAAGCTTTCTTT.

V gene TRBV7-9 combines with J gene TRBJ1-6; D uncertain. Germline CDR1 and CDR2: SEHNR and FQNEAQ (reference sequence). CDR3 length: 15 amino acids. V was clipped by 1 base and J by 8 bases, with 12 bases between them. CDR3 amino acids: CASSLGRTMDSPLHF. The CDR3 DNA follows: TGTGCCAGCAGCTTAGGGCGAACTATGGATTCACCCCTCCACTTT.

A word on this clone: A junction boundary mismatches the germline segment, possibly from a read error. This CDR3 is also generated by other DNA sequences in the sample. V gene TRBV4-1 combines with J gene TRBJ1-1; a possible D gene is TRBD1 (6 bases). There are 16 residues in the CDR3. CDR1 is MGHRA and CDR2 is YSYEKL in the germline V gene. The CDR3 reads CASSQGWNRANTEAFF. CDR3 coding DNA: TGCGCCAGCAGCCAAGGTTGGAACAGGGCTAACACTGAGGCTTTCTTT.

This chain uses TRBV2 with TRBJ1-3; tentative D call: TRBD1 (6 bases). CDR3 length equals 14 residues. V was clipped by 6 bases and J by 1 base, with 10 bases between them. Germline loops: CDR1 SNHLY, CDR2 FYNNEI. The CDR3 DNA follows: TGTGCCAGCAGCCTAAGGGGGTCTGGAAACACCATATATTTT. It encodes CASSLRGSGNTIYF.

The chain carries TRBV2 and TRBJ2-1, with no clear D. CDR3 length equals 11 residues. The V and J ends lost 3 bases and 8 bases respectively, with 5 bases between them. Per germline, CDR1 SNHLY and CDR2 FYNNEI. Here the CDR3 reads CASSEAHEQFF. CDR3 coding DNA: TGTGCCAGCAGTGAGGCACATGAGCAGTTCTTC.

This chain links TRBV28 with TRBJ2-2; 8 positions agree with TRBD1. Looked up from germline, CDR1 is MDHEN and CDR2 is SYDVKM. V shed 1 base, J shed 3 bases, and the junction held 1 base outside the gene matches. The CDR3 spans 15 residues. The CDR3 protein is CASSLLGQDTGELFF. Here the CDR3 DNA reads TGTGCCAGCAGTTTATTGGGACAGGACACCGGGGAGCTGTTTTTT.

The rearrangement uses TRBV9 and TRBJ2-1; a possible D gene is TRBD2 (6 bases). The CDR3 length is 18 residues. Per the germline V gene, CDR1 is SGDLS and CDR2 is YYNGEE. With 0 bases removed from V and 4 bases from J, the gap between germline ends came to 20 bases. CDR3 sequence reads: CASSVEVRGTSDYNEQFF. The CDR3 DNA reads as TGTGCCAGCAGCGTAGAGGTCCGCGGGACTTCCGATTACAATGAGCAGTTCTTC.

As regards this clone: The junction does not match germline at one end; this may be a read error. This chain joins TRBV6-5 and TRBJ2-7; the D gene is possibly TRBD1 (5 bases). From germline, CDR1 is MNHEY and CDR2 SVGAGI. The length of the CDR3 is 13 residues. The CDR3 sequence is CASSQGLSYEQCF. Written as DNA, the CDR3 is TGTGCCAGCAGTCAGGGCCTCTCCTACGAGCAGTGCTTC.

The chain uses TRBV7-2 and TRBJ2-1; maybe TRBD2 (5 bases). Germline loops: CDR1 SGHTA, CDR2 FQGNSA. The V end lost 3 bases, the J end lost 5 bases, and 14 bases lay between the germline ends. There are 15 residues in the CDR3. Here the CDR3 DNA reads TGTGCCAGCAGCTTCGTCTGGAGGACGGACAATGAGCAGTTCTTC. Residues: CASSFVWRTDNEQFF.

A remark on this clone: It is likely a read error, because the conserved phenylalanine at the end of the CDR3 is missing. The chain links TRBV7-2 to TRBJ1-2; D unclear. Germline V lookup: CDR1 SGHTA, CDR2 FQGNSA. Trimming took off 5 bases at V and 2 bases at J, with 15 bases between the two ends. The CDR3 runs to 15 residues. The CDR3 protein is CASSLPGPPNYGYTS. The CDR3 DNA sequence: TGTGCCAGCAGCCTCCCGGGTCCTCCAAACTATGGCTACACCTCC.

The chain employs TRBV5-1 and TRBJ1-1, with 7 bases matching TRBD1. Germline-derived CDR1 and CDR2 are SGHRS and YFSETQ. This CDR3 region has 16 residues. Losses at the gene ends were 4 bases for V and 3 bases for J; bases not matched to a gene: 12. The DNA for the CDR3 is TGCGCCAGCAGCACCAGACAGGGAGGCTTATACACTGAAGCTTTCTTT. Its protein is CASSTRQGGLYTEAFF.

The chain couples TRBV4-1 to TRBJ2-2; a weak D match, TRBD2 (5 bases). Germline V gene lookup returns CDR1 MGHRA and CDR2 YSYEKL. This CDR3 contains 16 residues. Trimming removed 0 bases from V and 7 bases from J, with 15 bases in between. CDR3 in amino acids: CASSQDSGTWGGELFF. CDR3 DNA: TGCGCCAGCAGCCAAGATTCGGGAACGTGGGGCGGGGAGCTGTTTTTT.